This passage covers 22 T cell receptor beta chains from one sample sequenced in a study of T cells in Graves' hyperthyroidism and ophthalmopathy. There were TCR beta CDR3 regions amplified from RNA transcripts. A set of HTBI primers served as the primers for a first-round RT-PCR of the TCR CDR3. Via MiXCR, TCRdb re-called the multiplex PCR reads, giving one row per CDR3 protein. Here the sample spans roughly 740,000 distinct CDR3 sequences, 15% to 20% being singletons. Sequencing was performed on blood. These TCRs come from a young man with Graves' hyperthyroidism.

This clonotype has ten or more counts. J is TRBJ2-1 and V is TRBV6-1; 7 bases are shared with TRBD2. This CDR3 contains 15 residues. Trimming removed 2 bases from V and 6 bases from J; junction bases left unmatched: 7. Germline CDR1 is MNHNS and CDR2 is SASEGT. CDR3 region: CASSELAGASNEQFF. The CDR3 nucleotides are TGTGCCAGCAGTGAACTGGCGGGAGCCTCCAATGAGCAGTTCTTC.

This clonotype appeared a few times. The gene calls are TRBV19 and TRBJ2-2; D unresolved. V lost 3 bases and J lost 2, with 7 bases in between. The CDR3 has 14 residues. The germline gives CDR1 LNHDA, CDR2 SQIVND (reference sequence). The CDR3 region is CASSILSNTGELFF. The CDR3, as DNA: TGTGCCAGTAGTATCCTCTCTAACACCGGGGAGCTGTTTTTT.

The table lists this clonotype with many counts. This sequence joins TRBV28 and TRBJ2-7; D is unclear. The CDR3 totals 15 residues. Germline assignment: CDR1 MDHEN and CDR2 SYDVKM. Between the trimmed V and J ends, which lost 2 bases and 0 bases, there was a span of 11 bases. CDR3 DNA: TGTGCCAGCAGTTTAACCCCCAGGAGCTCCTACGAGCAGTACTTC. It is translated as CASSLTPRSSYEQYF. The whole variable domain, filled in from reference TRBV28 and TRBJ2-7, reads DVKVTQSSRYLVKRTGEKVFLECVQDMDHENMFWYRQDPGLGLRLIYFSYDVKMKEKGDIPEGYSVSREKKERFSLILESASTNQTSMYLCASSLTPRSSYEQYFGPGTRLTVT.

This clonotype occurred a few times. This chain uses TRBV5-1 with TRBJ1-2; no firm D call. The CDR3 is 8 amino acids. The V gene lost 6 bases and the J gene lost 8 bases, with 2 bases spanning the gap. The germline gives CDR1 SGHRS, CDR2 YFSETQ. CDR3 coding DNA: TGCGCCAGCACAGGCTACACCTTC. The encoded protein is CASTGYTF.

The chain has TRBV29-1 and TRBJ2-2, with 11 bases matching TRBD1. This CDR3 is built from 16 residues. J gave up 3 bases and V 0 bases, and 3 bases lay outside the gene matches. CDR1 SQVTM and CDR2 ANQGSEA come from the germline V gene. The CDR3: CSVEDRDRGYTGELFF. The CDR3 DNA sequence: TGCAGCGTTGAAGATCGGGACAGGGGGTACACCGGGGAGCTGTTTTTT.

This clonotype was seen many times. The chain uses TRBV7-9 and TRBJ2-7; 7 positions agree with TRBD2. Looked up from germline, CDR1 is SEHNR and CDR2 is FQNEAQ (reference sequence). V lost 5 bases to trimming and J lost 4 bases; unmatched junction nucleotides: 11. CDR3 size: 15 residues. The CDR3 DNA is TGTGCCAGCAGCCTCTTCGGCGGGAGAGTGTACGAGCAGTACTTC. Translation: CASSLFGGRVYEQYF.

This clonotype was counted many times. The CDR3 region is CASSPGTGGDQPQHF. CDR3 bases: TGTGCCAGCAGTCCGGGGACAGGGGGCGATCAGCCCCAGCATTTT. The chain couples TRBV12-3 or TRBV12-4 to TRBJ1-5, with 12 bases aligning to TRBD1. The CDR3 is made up of 15 amino acids. V lost 5 bases, J lost 5 bases, and 4 bases stayed unmatched.

This clonotype was observed many times. V is TRBV6-9 and J is TRBJ2-3, with D uncertain. The ends were cut back, 0 bases at V and 4 bases at J, with 11 bases in the middle. Germline assignment: CDR1 MNHGY and CDR2 SVAAGI. The CDR3 is made up of 15 amino acids. CDR3 coding DNA: TGTGCCAGCAGTTATTCGTTGACCCCAGCAGATACGCAGTATTTT. This encodes CASSYSLTPADTQYF.

This clonotype was found many times. The chain carries TRBV7-2 and TRBJ2-7; D possibly matches TRBD1 or TRBD2 (5 bases each). This CDR3 spans 14 amino acids. CDR1 and CDR2 from the germline V gene are SGHTA and FQGNSA. V was pared by 4 bases and J by 5 bases, with 15 bases between. The CDR3 loop is CASSYRDARDEQYF. DNA of the CDR3: TGTGCCAGCAGCTACCGGGACGCCCGTGACGAGCAGTACTTC.

This clonotype came up once. The V gene is TRBV12-3 or TRBV12-4, the J gene TRBJ1-3; D is ambiguous. V gave up 6 bases and J gave up 0 bases, with 9 bases separating them. This CDR3 contains 14 residues. The CDR3 region is CASRTGNSGNTIYF. DNA of the CDR3: TGTGCCAGCAGGACCGGGAACTCTGGAAACACCATATATTTT.

The rearrangement uses TRBV7-8 and TRBJ1-1, with a weak D call TRBD1 (5 bases). The CDR3 has 16 residues. V dropped 1 base and J dropped 1 base, with 13 bases sitting between them. Germline values: CDR1 SGHVS, CDR2 FQNEAQ. The CDR3 DNA is TGTGCCAGCAGCTTAGGGTACGGGGCAGCGAACACTGAAGCTTTCTTT. Protein product: CASSLGYGAANTEAFF. The full variable domain, its missing parts supplied by reference TRBV7-8 and TRBJ1-1, is GAGVSQSPRYKVAKRGQDVALRCDPISGHVSLFWYQQALGQGPEFLTYFQNEAQLDKSGLPSDRFFAERPEGSVSTLKIQRTQQEDSAVYLCASSLGYGAANTEAFFGQGTRLTVV.

This clonotype appeared many times. The chain joins TRBV20-1 to TRBJ1-1; maybe TRBD1 (5 bases). Trimming pared 0 bases from V and 0 bases from J, leaving 14 bases between. This CDR3 has 16 residues. The V gene's germline CDR1 is DFQATT and CDR2 SNEGSKA (reference sequence). In DNA, the CDR3 is TGCAGTGCTAGAGATTCGGCGGGGCAGGTGAACACTGAAGCTTTCTTT. Encoded protein: CSARDSAGQVNTEAFF.

J is TRBJ2-2 and V is TRBV19; no firm D call. This CDR3 is 15 amino acids long. Per germline, CDR1 LNHDA and CDR2 SQIVND (reference sequence). Trimming pared 7 bases from V and 6 bases from J, leaving 18 bases between. Written as DNA, the CDR3 is TGTGCCAGTACCTCGTCAGTGGGCTCCGCCGGGGAGCTGTTTTTT. It codes for CASTSSVGSAGELFF.

This clonotype was observed many times. The chain has TRBV3-1 and TRBJ2-3, with 8 bases aligning to TRBD2. The J segment lost 5 bases and the V segment lost 5 bases, leaving 9 bases of the junction unmatched. The CDR3 is 15 amino acids. CDR1 LGHDT and CDR2 YNNKEL come from the germline V gene (reference sequence). CDR3 protein: CASSTRLANQDTQYF. CDR3 nucleotides: TGTGCCAGCAGCACAAGACTAGCGAACCAAGATACGCAGTATTTT.

This clonotype was counted a few times. The chain carries TRBV19 and TRBJ2-7; D might be TRBD2 (5 bases). Per the germline V gene, CDR1 is LNHDA and CDR2 is SQIVND (reference sequence). V was pared by 3 bases and J by 0 bases, with 9 bases between. The CDR3 sequence is 14 residues long. The CDR3 DNA sequence: TGTGCCAGTAGTATTCAGCGGAGCTCCTACGAGCAGTACTTC. Its protein product is CASSIQRSSYEQYF.

This clonotype was picked up many times. The chain is built from TRBV12-3 or TRBV12-4 and TRBJ1-1; 8 bases map to TRBD1. The CDR3 extends over 14 amino acids. V trimming: 5 bases; J trimming: 4 bases; junction bases outside the gene matches: 6. The CDR3 region has the DNA TGTGCCAGCAGTCTATGGACAGGGACCACTGAAGCTTTCTTT. Protein: CASSLWTGTTEAFF.

This clonotype came up a few times. This chain connects TRBV20-1 to TRBJ2-7; tentatively, D is TRBD2 (6 bases). Deletions cut 2 bases from V and 4 bases from J, with 12 bases between. Germline CDR1 DFQATT, CDR2 SNEGSKA (reference sequence). This CDR3 is 13 amino acids long. CDR3 protein: CSARLALGYEQYF. The CDR3 nucleotides read TGCAGTGCTAGACTAGCGCTCGGTTACGAGCAGTACTTC.

This chain uses TRBV7-9 with TRBJ2-5; D gene unclear. Germline-derived CDR1 and CDR2 are SEHNR and FQNEAQ (reference sequence). The CDR3 is 14 amino acids. Trimming stripped 1 base from V and 5 bases from J, with 11 bases between. The CDR3 reads CASSLDLLFETQYF. DNA of the CDR3: TGTGCCAGCAGCTTAGACCTTCTTTTCGAGACCCAGTACTTC.

This clonotype occurred a few times. The V gene is TRBV28, the J gene TRBJ2-5; D is uncertain. CDR3 length: 14 residues. Trimming removed 3 bases at V and 1 base at J, with 9 bases between. Germline values: CDR1 MDHEN, CDR2 SYDVKM. In nucleotides, the CDR3 is TGTGCCAGCAGTTTCCGAGGTTCCCAAGAGACCCAGTACTTC. Translated: CASSFRGSQETQYF.

This clonotype has more than one count but fewer than ten. The chain has TRBV15 and TRBJ1-2; D is perhaps TRBD1 (6 bases). This CDR3 spans 16 amino acids. Germline CDR1 LNHNV, CDR2 YYDKDF (reference sequence). Trimming removed 4 bases from V and 0 bases from J, with 15 bases in between. Here the CDR3 reads CATSNPRQAANYGYTF. The DNA for the CDR3 is TGTGCCACCAGCAACCCTAGACAGGCAGCTAACTATGGCTACACCTTC.

This clonotype was detected many times. J is TRBJ2-1 and V is TRBV6-2 or TRBV6-3; D call uncertain. This CDR3 has 16 residues. The germline CDR1 and CDR2 sequences are MNHEY and SVGEGT. Trimming took off 5 bases at V and 0 bases at J, with 14 bases between the two ends. CDR3 residues: CASSPQVGFSYNEQFF. The DNA for the CDR3 is TGTGCCAGCAGTCCCCAGGTGGGATTCTCCTACAATGAGCAGTTCTTC.

This chain joins TRBV7-2 and TRBJ1-4, with D uncertain. The CDR3 covers 16 residues. Germline values: CDR1 SGHTA, CDR2 FQGNSA. Between the trimmed V and J ends, which lost 5 bases and 8 bases, there was a span of 21 bases. CDR3 loop: CASSQHLGSLTEKLFF. DNA of the CDR3: TGTGCCAGCAGCCAACATTTGGGCAGCCTGACAGAAAAACTGTTTTTT.